The rows below give T cell receptor beta chains drawn from one sample of a study of cytomegalovirus exposure and HLA in healthy donors. Assay: immunoSEQ multiplex PCR; the TCRdb copy retains only in-frame clones and omits some. The data hold some 160,000 clones, with 60% to 80% observed a single time. The sample comprised PBMCs. These receptors all come from a young woman in good health and CMV-seronegative. Both conserved end residues are part of each CDR3. Fields, in order: J gene, V gene, clone size, D gene, CDR3 protein, CDR3 DNA. D genes are given only for firm matches. The size of a clone is reported for some rows only, either as once, few or many, or as a class for expanded clones.

TRBJ1-1	TRBV4-1	-	TRBD1	CASSQDRGRDTEAFF	TGCGCCAGCAGCCAAGACAGGGGGCGAGACACTGAAGCTTTCTTT
TRBJ2-5	TRBV19	once	-	CASSRGQQETQYF	TGTGCCAGTAGTCGAGGACAGCAAGAGACCCAGTACTTC
TRBJ2-7	TRBV6-5	once	TRBD1	CASSSGYGQGSYEQYF	TGTGCCAGCAGTTCAGGGTACGGACAGGGGTCCTACGAGCAGTACTTC
TRBJ2-1	TRBV4-1	-	-	CASSPKPAGDYNEQFF	TGCGCCAGCAGCCCAAAGCCCGCAGGGGATTACAATGAGCAGTTCTTC
TRBJ1-4	TRBV6-5	once	TRBD1	CASSRDRRDNEKLFF	TGTGCCAGCAGTAGGGACAGGAGAGATAATGAAAAACTGTTTTTT
TRBJ1-1	TRBV7-2	-	TRBD1	CASSRDRVYGEAFF	TGTGCCAGCAGCCGGGACAGGGTATACGGGGAAGCTTTCTTT
TRBJ1-1	TRBV7-2	-	-	CASSPQTRITEAFF	TGTGCCAGCAGCCCCCAGACACGGATTACTGAAGCTTTCTTT
TRBJ2-7	TRBV5-1	-	-	CASSLAAGADEQYF	TGCGCCAGCAGCTTGGCCGCGGGGGCGGACGAGCAGTACTTC
TRBJ1-1	TRBV6-5	-	TRBD1	CASSYRGQGYNTEAFF	TGTGCCAGCAGTTACAGGGGACAGGGTTATAACACTGAAGCTTTCTTT
TRBJ2-7	TRBV9	-	TRBD2	CASSRTSGGYEQYF	TGTGCCAGCTCCCGCACTAGCGGGGGTTACGAGCAGTACTTC
TRBJ2-7	TRBV11-2	-	-	CASSLIVSEQYF	TGTGCCAGCAGCTTAATAGTAAGCGAGCAGTACTTC
TRBJ2-7	TRBV19	-	TRBD1	CASSIGVFGQGARPEQYF	TGTGCCAGTAGTATAGGAGTTTTTGGGCAGGGGGCGCGTCCCGAGCAGTACTTC
TRBJ2-1	TRBV19	-	TRBD2	CASSKRTRNNEQFF	TGTGCCAGTAGTAAACGGACTAGAAACAATGAGCAGTTCTTC
TRBJ1-4	TRBV4-3	-	TRBD1	CASSQDLGTVNEKLFF	TGCGCCAGCAGCCAAGATCTGGGGACAGTTAATGAAAAACTGTTTTTT
TRBJ1-2	TRBV5-1	few	-	CASSLALGREGTNGYTF	TGCGCCAGCAGCTTGGCCCTAGGACGAGAGGGGACTAATGGCTACACCTTC
TRBJ2-3	TRBV19	-	-	CASTSQGFTDTQYF	TGTGCCAGTACCTCACAGGGATTCACAGATACGCAGTATTTT
TRBJ1-2	TRBV5-1	-	-	CASSFGDYGYTF	TGCGCCAGCAGCTTCGGAGACTATGGCTACACCTTC
TRBJ1-2	TRBV2	-	-	CASGIRQYDVNYGYTF	TGTGCCAGCGGGATCCGACAGTACGATGTTAACTATGGCTACACCTTC
TRBJ2-7	TRBV6-5	-	TRBD1	CASTFRTGRSYEQYF	TGTGCCAGCACCTTTCGGACAGGGCGAAGCTACGAGCAGTACTTC
TRBJ1-5	TRBV7-9	once	TRBD1	CASSLDRESGQPQHF	TGTGCCAGCAGCTTGGACAGGGAATCGGGTCAGCCCCAGCATTTT
TRBJ1-2	TRBV23-1	-	-	CASSQCRGFLYGYTF	TGCGCCAGCAGTCAATGTCGGGGTTTTCTATATGGCTACACCTTC
TRBJ1-6	TRBV19	-	-	CASKWGDNSPLHF	TGTGCCAGTAAATGGGGAGATAATTCACCCCTCCACTTT
TRBJ1-2	TRBV5-4	-	TRBD1	CASSPGTGLVVNGYTF	TGTGCCAGCAGTCCCGGGACAGGGTTAGTGGTGAATGGCTACACCTTC
TRBJ2-5	TRBV5-1	-	-	CASSFSGVRETQYF	TGCGCCAGCAGCTTTTCAGGGGTACGTGAGACCCAGTACTTC
TRBJ2-7	TRBV6-5	many	-	CASSLTGHLSYEQYF	TGTGCCAGCAGCCTAACGGGACACCTCTCCTACGAGCAGTACTTC
TRBJ2-2	TRBV9	-	-	CASSVMESGELFF	TGTGCCAGCAGCGTAATGGAGTCCGGGGAGCTGTTTTTT
TRBJ1-1	TRBV6-5	-	TRBD1	CASSYRTGNTEAFF	TGTGCCAGCAGTTATCGGACAGGGAACACTGAAGCTTTCTTT
TRBJ2-4	TRBV5-4	-	TRBD1	CASSGDRDGKNIQYF	TGTGCCAGCAGCGGCGACAGGGATGGCAAAAACATTCAGTACTTC
TRBJ1-1	TRBV5-4	-	-	CASSFVSGGGRWTEAFF	TGTGCCAGCAGCTTTGTGTCAGGAGGAGGGAGATGGACTGAAGCTTTCTTT
TRBJ1-1	TRBV11-2	few	-	CASSGGSSMNTEAFF	TGTGCCAGCAGTGGGGGGAGCAGCATGAACACTGAAGCTTTCTTT
TRBJ2-7	TRBV5-8	many	TRBD2	CASSSGPGLAVYEQYF	TGTGCCAGCAGCTCTGGACCTGGGCTAGCGGTGTACGAGCAGTACTTC
TRBJ2-7	TRBV5-5	-	TRBD1	CASGDRGFYEQYF	TGTGCCAGCGGGGACAGGGGATTTTACGAGCAGTACTTC
TRBJ1-2	TRBV29-1	-	-	CSVPSTAYRSNYGYTF	TGCAGCGTTCCCTCGACAGCTTATAGGAGTAACTATGGCTACACCTTC
TRBJ2-7	TRBV5-1	few	TRBD2	CASSFGGLAGDYEQYF	TGCGCCAGCAGCTTCGGGGGACTAGCGGGGGACTACGAGCAGTACTTC
TRBJ1-5	TRBV5-6	few	TRBD1	CASSPDRGRNSNQPQHF	TGTGCCAGCAGCCCCGACAGGGGAAGAAATAGCAATCAGCCCCAGCATTTT
TRBJ2-7	TRBV7-2	-	TRBD1	CASSWTGIKYEQYF	TGTGCCAGCAGCTGGACAGGGATTAAGTACGAGCAGTACTTC
TRBJ2-7	TRBV10-3	-	-	CAISEGQWNEQYF	TGTGCCATCAGTGAAGGACAGTGGAACGAGCAGTACTTC
TRBJ1-2	TRBV2	-	-	CASSGGNYGYTF	TGTGCCAGCAGTGGAGGGAACTATGGCTACACCTTC